The rows below give T cell receptor beta chains drawn from one sample of a study of beta chain features in type 1 diabetes. Produced via immunoSEQ multiplex PCR; TCRdb's table is partial and in-frame only. This sample yields 280,000 or so clones, of which 15% are seen a single time; approximately 0.015% belongs to the top ten. Material for sequencing was naive CD4+ T cells from blood. These receptors all stem from a man aged 18 to 30 with type 1 diabetes. CDR3s include the opening cysteine and the closing phenylalanine or tryptophan. The D gene is left open where the match is weak. The size entry is marked missing in some rows and otherwise reads once, few, many or a size class.

>few|TRBV6-4|TRBD1|TRBJ1-2
TGTGCCAGCAGTGAACGGACAGGGTGGAACTATGGCTACACCTTC
CASSERTGWNYGYTF
>.|TRBV7-2|TRBD1|TRBJ2-7
TGTGCCAGCAGTGGGACAGGGGGAAGGGTCGAGCAGTACTTC
CASSGTGGRVEQYF
>few|TRBV19|TRBD1|TRBJ1-2
TGTGCCAGTAGTATTGACGGGACAGTCTATAGCTACACCTTC
CASSIDGTVYSYTF
>.|TRBV2|TRBD1|TRBJ2-1
TGTGCCAGCAGTGACCAGGGGGCTTACAATGAGCAGTTCTTC
CASSDQGAYNEQFF
>once|TRBV6-1|TRBD2|TRBJ2-5
TGTGCCAGTGTGGGAGGGACCGGGGTAGAGACCCAGTACTTC
CASVGGTGVETQYF
>few|TRBV29-1|TRBD1|TRBJ2-7
TGCAGCGTTCGGGACAGGGCCCTCTCCGAGCAGTACTTC
CSVRDRALSEQYF
>once|TRBV5-1|TRBD1|TRBJ1-1
TGCGCCAGCAGCTTGGGGGACAGGGATAACACTGAAGCTTTCTTT
CASSLGDRDNTEAFF
>.|TRBV29-1|.|TRBJ2-6
TGCAGCGTTGAACTCTATGGGGCCAACGTCCTGACTTTC
CSVELYGANVLTF
>few|TRBV28|.|TRBJ2-6
TGTGCCAGCAGTTTAACCAGCTCTGGGGCCAACGTCCTGACTTTC
CASSLTSSGANVLTF
>few|TRBV7-2|TRBD2|TRBJ2-1
TGTGCCAGCAGCTTGACTAGCGGGGCCTCCTACAATGAGCAGTTCTTC
CASSLTSGASYNEQFF
>few|TRBV28|.|TRBJ2-7
TGTGCCAGCAGTCCCCCGGGACAATCCTACGAGCAGTACTTC
CASSPPGQSYEQYF
>.|TRBV30|.|TRBJ1-1
TGTGCCTGGAGTGCACAGGGACGGGAAGCTTTCTTT
CAWSAQGREAFF
>many|TRBV29-1|TRBD1|TRBJ2-5
TGCAGCGTTGCGCGGACAGGGGAGACCCAGTACTTC
CSVARTGETQYF
>few|TRBV19|TRBD1|TRBJ2-1
TGTGCCAGTAGACCGAGACAGGGTAGCTCCTACAATGAGCAGTTCTTC
CASRPRQGSSYNEQFF
>.|TRBV5-1|.|TRBJ2-7
TGCGCCAGCAGCGGGTCCGGGACAAGCACCTACGAGCAGTACTTC
CASSGSGTSTYEQYF
>few|TRBV18|TRBD2|TRBJ2-7
TGTGCCAGCTCACCATTGGGGGGGAATTTTGGCGAGCAGTACTTC
CASSPLGGNFGEQYF
>.|TRBV29-1|.|TRBJ2-5
TGCAGCGTTGAGTGGGGGGAAGACGTTTCTGAGACCCAGTACTTC
CSVEWGEDVSETQYF
>.|TRBV7-9|.|TRBJ2-3
TGTGCCAGCAGCTATTACGGTGAAGATACGCAGTATTTT
CASSYYGEDTQYF
>few|TRBV6-5|.|TRBJ2-3
TGTGCCAGCCGATCTTTGGGGGCATGGCGAGATACGCAGTATTTT
CASRSLGAWRDTQYF
>.|TRBV5-4|.|TRBJ2-3
TGTGCCAGCAGCTTGGAACGGGAGCTAGGGGATACGCAGTATTTT
CASSLERELGDTQYF
>few|TRBV7-2|.|TRBJ2-4
TGTGCCAGCAGCTCCCAAAGGGGTGGCGGGGAAAGTCAGTACTTC
CASSSQRGGGESQYF
>.|TRBV29-1|.|TRBJ2-2
TGCAGCGTTAGGCGGCTTTACACCGGGGAGCTGTTTTTT
CSVRRLYTGELFF
>.|TRBV7-9|.|TRBJ2-1
TGTGCCAGCAGCCCAAGACTGGCGGGTGCCTACAATGAGCAGTTCTTC
CASSPRLAGAYNEQFF
>few|TRBV5-4|TRBD2|TRBJ2-1
TGTGCCAGCAGCTCCCTCTCACTAGCGGGGGGGTATCGGGAGGAGCAGTTCTTC
CASSSLSLAGGYREEQFF
>few|TRBV9|.|TRBJ2-3
TGTGCCAGCAGCGTACTCGGGACAGATACGCAGTATTTT
CASSVLGTDTQYF
>.|TRBV28|TRBD1|TRBJ2-7
TGTGCCAGCAGTGCCCCGACAGGGCGGACCAGCGAGCAGTACTTC
CASSAPTGRTSEQYF
>.|TRBV10-3|.|TRBJ2-1
TGTGCCATCAGTGTTGCAGGGCAGGATGAGCAGTTCTTC
CAISVAGQDEQFF
>.|TRBV30|.|TRBJ2-1
TGTGCCTGGGTTCCGTTGGGACTCAACAATGAGCAGTTCTTC
CAWVPLGLNNEQFF
>.|TRBV5-4|.|TRBJ2-1
TGTGCCAGCAGCCGTAGCGGAATCAGCTCCTACAATGAGCAGTTCTTC
CASSRSGISSYNEQFF
>.|TRBV19|.|TRBJ1-2
TGTGCCAGTACCACCACAGGGTTTTATGGCTACACCTTC
CASTTTGFYGYTF
>few|TRBV15|TRBD2|TRBJ2-1
TGTGCCACCAGCAGAGGGGGACTAGCGGGAGGGAGTGAGCAGTTCTTC
CATSRGGLAGGSEQFF
>once|TRBV6-6|TRBD1|TRBJ2-5
TGTGCCAGCAGCCCCGGGACAGGACACCTACAAGAGACCCAGTACTTC
CASSPGTGHLQETQYF
>.|TRBV7-2|TRBD1|TRBJ2-2
TGTGCCAGCAGCTTGACAGGGGGTCACACCGGGGAGCTGTTTTTT
CASSLTGGHTGELFF
>.|TRBV28|.|TRBJ2-1
TGTGCCAGCAGCTCTAGCTCCTACAATGAGCAGTTCTTC
CASSSSSYNEQFF
>few|TRBV10-2|TRBD2|TRBJ2-1
TGCGCCAGCAGCACGGGACTAGCGGGGACCGATGAGCAGTTCTTC
CASSTGLAGTDEQFF
>.|TRBV30|.|TRBJ1-2
TGTGCCTGGAGTGGGCCGGCCCTAGGAGGCTACACCTTC
CAWSGPALGGYTF
>few|TRBV28|.|TRBJ2-5
TGTGCCAGCATCCAAGGGGGGACAGCGTACCAAGAGACCCAGTACTTC
CASIQGGTAYQETQYF
>.|TRBV4-1|.|TRBJ2-4
TGCGCCAGCAGCCAACCCCAGGGCATTCAGTACTTC
CASSQPQGIQYF
>.|TRBV18|TRBD1|TRBJ1-5
TGTGCCAGCTCACCTCCACAGGGGGCGCAGGGGAATCAGCCCCAGCATTTT
CASSPPQGAQGNQPQHF
>few|TRBV4-3|.|TRBJ1-2
TGCGCCAGCAGCGCGGGTGAGGACTATGGCTACACCTTC
CASSAGEDYGYTF
>few|TRBV5-1|TRBD2|TRBJ2-3
TGCGCCAGCAGCCTTAGCGGGGATACGCAGTATTTT
CASSLSGDTQYF
>.|TRBV28|TRBD1|TRBJ2-7
TGTGCCAGCAGTCGGACAGGGAACTCCTACGAGCAGTACTTC
CASSRTGNSYEQYF
>.|TRBV30|.|TRBJ2-3
TGTGCCTGGAGTGTCGAGTGGGATACGCAGTATTTT
CAWSVEWDTQYF
>few|TRBV2|.|TRBJ1-5
TGTGCCTCGACCCAGGGGTCTAGCAATCAGCCCCAGCATTTT
CASTQGSSNQPQHF
>.|TRBV28|.|TRBJ2-1
TGTGCCACCACGGTTTTGATGAATGAGCAGTTCTTC
CATTVLMNEQFF
>few|TRBV9|TRBD1|TRBJ2-7
TGTGCCAGCAGCGCACCGGGACAGGGGACCGAGCAGTACTTC
CASSAPGQGTEQYF
>.|TRBV7-9|.|TRBJ1-4
TGTGCCAGCAGCTTATCGGCCTACAGTGGGTCCTGGTTATCTGAAAAACTGTTTTTT
CASSLSAYSGSWLSEKLFF
>few|TRBV19|TRBD2|TRBJ2-1
TGTGCCAGTAGTCCCTGGACTAGCGGGAGGAAAACTGAGCAGTTCTTC
CASSPWTSGRKTEQFF
>.|TRBV19|.|TRBJ2-3
TGTGCCAGTAGTCCGAGACAGGGCACAGATACGCAGTATTTT
CASSPRQGTDTQYF
>few|TRBV2|.|TRBJ2-7
TGTGCCAGCCAGGTGGAGGGGCTACACGAGCAGTACTTC
CASQVEGLHEQYF
>.|TRBV14|.|TRBJ2-1
TGTGCCAGCAGCCAAGATCCTAGGCGCTACAATGAGCAGTTCTTC
CASSQDPRRYNEQFF
>.|TRBV4-1|TRBD1|TRBJ2-5
TGCGCCAGCAGCCAATGGACGGGACAGGGCCCTCAGACCCAGTACTTC
CASSQWTGQGPQTQYF
>few|TRBV19|.|TRBJ1-4
TGTGCCAGTAAGAGGGCTAATGAAAAACTGTTTTTT
CASKRANEKLFF
>few|TRBV11-2|.|TRBJ2-5
TGTGCCAGCAGCTTAGATCCCTTGGTAGTCGCAGAGACCCAGTACTTC
CASSLDPLVVAETQYF
>.|TRBV7-2|.|TRBJ2-5
TGTGCCAGCAGCTTATCCGGGGTCGAGACCCAGTACTTC
CASSLSGVETQYF
>few|TRBV5-1|.|TRBJ2-5
TGCGCCAGCAGCCCACTATCTAGCCCGTCGGAGACCCAGTACTTC
CASSPLSSPSETQYF
>few|TRBV30|TRBD2|TRBJ2-1
TGTGCCTGGAGTGTATCGGGACTAGCGGGGATCTCCTACAATGAGCAGTTCTTC
CAWSVSGLAGISYNEQFF
>.|TRBV11-3|.|TRBJ1-1
TGTGCCAGCAGCTTTTCGGGGGGGAACACTGAAGCTTTCTTT
CASSFSGGNTEAFF